Following are 13 T cell receptor beta chains from one sample sequenced in a study of CD8+CD57+ T cells in acquired aplastic anemia. Genomic DNA provided the template from which TCR beta VDJ and CDR3 profiles were obtained. TCRdb fed the reads into MiXCR, producing one record per CDR3 protein. The sample records 150,000 to 180,000 distinct CDR3 sequences, roughly half being singletons. In patients chosen for sequencing, flow cytometry had shown CD8+CD57+ cell expansion. Sample: sorted CD4+, CD8+, or CD8+CD57+ T cells (not recorded which) from PBMCs. The receptors shown here come from a human donor with aplastic anemia.

This clonotype was recorded at least ten times. The V gene is TRBV4-1, the J gene TRBJ2-3; 8 nucleotides agree with TRBD2. The CDR3 is made up of 16 amino acids. V lost 0 bases to trimming and J lost 9 bases; unmatched junction nucleotides: 11. The germline CDR1 and CDR2 sequences are MGHRA and YSYEKL. The chain's CDR3 is CASSQDKAGLAGTQYF. CDR3 bases: TGCGCCAGCAGCCAAGATAAGGCGGGTTTAGCGGGGACGCAGTATTTT.

The chain has TRBV10-3 and TRBJ1-2; weak D call: TRBD1 (6 bases). Germline-derived CDR1 and CDR2 are ENHRY and SYGVKD. Trimming took off 8 bases at V and 8 bases at J, with 18 bases between the two ends. This CDR3 is 13 amino acids long. The CDR3 reads CAIFIPHRAGYTF. CDR3 bases: TGTGCCATCTTCATCCCGCACAGGGCCGGCTACACCTTC.

This clonotype was recorded many times. J is TRBJ2-2 and V is TRBV5-5; 9 bases are a match to TRBD2. The V and J ends lost 4 bases and 5 bases, in that order; junction bases with no gene match: 9. The CDR3 sequence is 16 residues long. The germline CDR1 and CDR2 sequences are SGHKS and YYEKEE (reference sequence). The CDR3: CASSKSGTSRTGELFF. DNA of the CDR3: TGTGCCAGCAGCAAATCCGGGACTAGCAGGACCGGGGAGCTGTTTTTT.

This clonotype was picked up many times. The chain couples TRBV4-2 to TRBJ2-3; D is perhaps TRBD2 (6 bases). Germline loops: CDR1 LGHNA, CDR2 YNFKEQ. The V end lost 0 bases, the J end lost 9 bases, and 16 bases lay between the germline ends. This CDR3 contains 15 residues. The CDR3 DNA reads as TGTGCCAGCAGCCAAGAGGAGGGGTCCTCGGGGACGCAGTATTTT. It translates to CASSQEEGSSGTQYF.

J is TRBJ2-7 and V is TRBV24-1, with TRBD1 identical over 11 bases. V was pared by 4 bases and J by 2 bases, with 3 bases of the junction left unmatched. Germline V gives CDR1 KGHDR, CDR2 SFDVKD. The CDR3 is 15 amino acids. The CDR3 loop reads CATSDPGQGAYEQYF. The CDR3 region has the DNA TGTGCCACCAGTGACCCGGGACAGGGGGCCTACGAGCAGTACTTC.

This clonotype was detected only once. J is TRBJ1-1 and V is TRBV4-2; D unclear. The CDR3 length is 15 residues. V was clipped by 1 base and J by 9 bases, with 18 bases between them. Germline CDR1 LGHNA, CDR2 YNFKEQ. The CDR3 protein is CASSQVGVEESQAFF. For the CDR3, the DNA is TGTGCCAGCAGCCAAGTAGGAGTAGAGGAGAGTCAAGCTTTCTTT.

A few counts support this clonotype. The chain recombines TRBV29-1 with TRBJ1-2; D not resolved. CDR1 and CDR2 (germline): SQVTM, ANQGSEA. V was pared by 0 bases and J by 8 bases, with 7 bases between. The CDR3 contains 11 residues. As DNA, the CDR3 is TGCAGCGTTGAAGAACGGTTCGGCTACACCTTC. Its protein product is CSVEERFGYTF.

This clonotype was seen many times. The chain has TRBV7-9 and TRBJ2-7; D ambiguous. The CDR3 extends over 12 amino acids. Germline CDR1 reads SEHNR; CDR2 reads FQNEAQ (reference sequence). Between the trimmed V and J ends, which lost 0 bases and 9 bases, there was a span of 9 bases. CDR3 protein: CASSLAQEGQYF. CDR3 coding DNA: TGTGCCAGCAGCTTAGCGCAGGAAGGGCAGTACTTC.

This clonotype occurred many times. The chain couples TRBV20-1 to TRBJ2-3, with 9 bases aligning to TRBD2. CDR3 size: 15 residues. Trimming at V came to 8 bases and at J to 6 bases, leaving 15 bases not matched to a gene. Germline values: CDR1 DFQATT, CDR2 SNEGSKA (reference sequence). The CDR3 coding sequence is TGCAGTCCCCTAGGGGGACTAGCTGTATTGGATACGCAGTATTTT. Translation gives CSPLGGLAVLDTQYF.

This chain joins TRBV7-2 and TRBJ1-1; perhaps TRBD1 as D (5 bases). Looked up from germline, CDR1 is SGHTA and CDR2 is FQGNSA. CDR3 length: 13 residues. The germline V and J ends were trimmed by 3 bases and 11 bases, with 16 bases remaining between them. DNA for the CDR3: TGTGCCAGCAGCTTGCCGGGGACGCCAGGGGCTTTCTTT. Protein: CASSLPGTPGAFF.

This clonotype was detected many times. This chain links TRBV7-6 with TRBJ2-1; no firm D call. V was clipped by 5 bases and J by 6 bases, with 11 bases between them. Germline CDR1 reads SGHVS; CDR2 reads FNYEAQ. CDR3 size: 13 residues. CDR3 sequence reads: CASSARVGNEQFF. The DNA for the CDR3 is TGTGCCAGCAGCGCGAGAGTAGGCAATGAGCAGTTCTTC.

This clonotype was counted once. The rearrangement links TRBV2 to TRBJ2-6; D call uncertain. CDR1 SNHLY and CDR2 FYNNEI come from the germline V gene. Trimming stripped 11 bases from V and 0 bases from J, with 11 bases between. The CDR3 consists of 14 residues. CDR3 nucleotide sequence: TGTGCCCCCGGGCTGTGCTCTGGGGCCAACGTCCTGACTTTC. The encoded protein is CAPGLCSGANVLTF.

CDR3 DNA sequence: TGCAGTGCTAGAGATGGAGGGCCAGGGGGCTCCTACGAGCAGTACTTC. Translating gives CSARDGGPGGSYEQYF. This chain joins TRBV20-1 and TRBJ2-7; D might be TRBD1 (7 bases). Trimming shortened V by 0 bases and J by 0 bases, and 15 bases separated the two germline ends. This CDR3 contains 16 residues. Germline V gives CDR1 DFQATT, CDR2 SNEGSKA (reference sequence).